This TCR beta chain was documented in a study of spatial heterogeneity in lung cancer. Study context: Detection of beta-chain sequences consistently exceeded that of alpha-chain sequences.

Time point meaning: sample taken at primary tumor resection. Material for sequencing was whole RNA from tumor, nontumor lung or frozen PBMC, left unsorted. Germline CDR1 is MDHEN and CDR2 is SYDVKM. The CDR3 contains 15 residues. Losses at the gene ends were 3 bases for V and 12 bases for J; bases not matched to a gene: 10. Study-level results: There was tracking of ubiquitous and regional nonsynonymous mutations by the respective counts of ubiquitous and regional expanded TCRs. Counts of expanded alpha and beta TCRs within tumors tracked the tumor nonsynonymous mutation count.

TCRdb fed the 5' RACE reads into MiXCR, producing one record per CDR3 protein. In the table there are 100,000 or so distinct CDR3 sequences, around 4.8% of which are singletons. The sample holds many counts of this clonotype. Its target is unknown. The receptor comes from a male donor with early-stage non-small cell lung cancer. The chain links TRBV28 to TRBJ2-1, with 11 bases lining up with TRBD2. The sample here was lung tumor tissue, taken at surgery. CDR3 DNA sequence: TGTGCCAGCAGTTTGCCGGGACTAGCGGTCCAAAGGCAGTTCTTC. Translation: CASSLPGLAVQRQFF.